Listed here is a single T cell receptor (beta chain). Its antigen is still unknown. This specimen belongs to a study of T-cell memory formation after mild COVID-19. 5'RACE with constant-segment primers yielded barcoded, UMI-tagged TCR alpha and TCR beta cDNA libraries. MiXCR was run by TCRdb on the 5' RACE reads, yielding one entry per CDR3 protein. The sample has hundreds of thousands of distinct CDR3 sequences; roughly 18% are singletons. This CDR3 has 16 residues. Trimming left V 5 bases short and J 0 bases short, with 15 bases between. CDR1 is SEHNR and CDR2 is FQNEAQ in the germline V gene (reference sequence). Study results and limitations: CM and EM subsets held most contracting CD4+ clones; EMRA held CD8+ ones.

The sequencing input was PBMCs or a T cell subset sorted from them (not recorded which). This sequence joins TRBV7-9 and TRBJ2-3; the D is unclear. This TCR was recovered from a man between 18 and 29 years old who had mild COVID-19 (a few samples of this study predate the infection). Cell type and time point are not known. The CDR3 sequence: CASSRRRGTSTDTQYF. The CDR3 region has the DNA TGTGCCAGCAGCCGTCGGCGCGGAACTAGCACAGATACGCAGTATTTT.